Here is one T cell receptor beta chain with its context. Its cognate antigen is unknown. Trimming took 4 bases from V and 2 from J; bases not matched to a gene: 8. The CDR3 extends over 16 amino acids. CDR1 SGHNT and CDR2 YYREEE come from the germline V gene (reference sequence). The sample comes from a study of CD8 T cells in Susac syndrome. On the study more broadly: The sequenced Susac syndrome patients included more than five who had clinically active disease and roughly eight who were in remission. Broader study findings: The study's TCR sequencing and HLA analysis covered a relatively small number of individuals, and the study acknowledged this. In Susac patients, clonal expansion was not detected in CD4+ cells.

An amount of RNA that ranged from roughly 0.45 to 1 ug was reverse transcribed with random hexamers. MiXCR, applied by TCRdb to the immunoSEQ multiplex PCR reads, yields one record per CDR3 protein. The sample lists under 200,000 distinct CDR3 sequences; roughly nine tenths were seen once. V is TRBV5-4 and J is TRBJ2-3; 9 bases are a match to TRBD2. The TCR sequence derives from a human donor with Susac syndrome. Sequencing input: CD4+ T cells from PBMCs. DNA of the CDR3: TGTGCCAGCAGCCCCTCAGCGGGGGGACTCACAGATACGCAGTATTTT. Translating gives CASSPSAGGLTDTQYF. The entire variable domain, with the rest obtained from reference TRBV5-4 and TRBJ2-3, is as follows: ETGVTQSPTHLIKTRGQQVTLRCSSQSGHNTVSWYQQALGQGPQFIFQYYREEENGRGNFPPRFSGLQFPNYSSELNVNALELDDSALYLCASSPSAGGLTDTQYFGPGTRLTVL.